Reported below is one T cell receptor (beta chain). The source of the sample is a study of sequential checkpoint blockade in melanoma. Study background: First-line arms were nivolumab then ipilimumab, or the reverse, randomized 1:1.

The CDR3 is 16 amino acids. Germline lookup yields CDR1 LGHNA and CDR2 YNFKEQ. With V trimmed by 8 bases and J by 1 base, 6 bases remained unmatched. Generated by immunoSEQ multiplex PCR, the TCRdb table keeps only in-frame clones and is missing some. The data contain some 10,000 clones, approximately 73% of them singletons. Treatment of the sample: randomized to nivolumab then ipilimumab (arm A) or the reverse (arm B). From thawed PBMCs, live CD3+CD8+ cells negative for CD19 and CD56 were sorted. This chain uses TRBV4-2 with TRBJ2-7; the match to TRBD2 covers 15 bases. This specimen was CD8+ T cells sorted from blood (inferred from file names), taken from a patient given nivolumab and ipilimumab in sequence. This receptor was taken from a human donor with melanoma. DNA for the CDR3: TGTGCCAGCTCGGGACTAGCGGGGGGCCTATCCTACGAGCAGTACTTC. Translated: CASSGLAGGLSYEQYF.